The entry below describes one TCR beta chain. The germline V gene encodes CDR1 DFQATT and CDR2 SNEGSKA (reference sequence). The CDR3 runs to 17 residues. With 0 bases clipped from V and 8 bases from J, the junction kept 10 bases outside the gene matches. RNA transcripts gave rise to amplified TCR beta CDR3 regions. With the HTBI primer set, the TCR CDR3 went through a first round of RT-PCR. TCRdb reprocessed the multiplex PCR reads with MiXCR, giving one entry per CDR3 protein. The table shows 600,000 to 800,000 distinct CDR3 sequences, with approximately 40% occurring only once. The data originate from a study of T cells in Graves' hyperthyroidism and ophthalmopathy.

The genes are TRBV20-1 and TRBJ2-3; 14 nucleotides line up with TRBD2. The sequenced sample was blood. The TCR sequence derives from a woman in her 40s with Graves' hyperthyroidism. As DNA, the CDR3 is TGCAGTGCTAGAGATCAGGGGACTAGCGGGAGTGTCGGTACGCAGTATTTT. Protein sequence: CSARDQGTSGSVGTQYF.